The subject of this entry is one T cell receptor beta chain. Its antigen is as yet unknown. The source of the sample is a study of shared clonotypes between healthy human individuals. Terminally differentiated effector memory CD45RA+ cells were excluded from the naive CD8 cells, which were CD45RO-negative and positively selected for CCR7. Study-wide results and limits: With several donors compared, 4.5% to 6.5% of naive CD4 clonotypes were shared. The represented genetic and exposure-history diversity was limited by the small number of donors.

The input for sorted-subset replicate PCRs was around 0.2 ug DNA, around 30,000 T cell genomes. This table comes from immunoSEQ multiplex PCR, and its TCRdb copy is limited to in-frame clones, with some not included. Here the sample spans about 2 million clones, roughly 95% being singletons. This CDR3 contains 14 residues. Germline V gene data show CDR1 as MNHEY and CDR2 as SMNVEV (reference sequence). V lost 4 bases and J lost 6; bases outside the gene matches: 3. This receptor was obtained from a man aged 18-30 years in good health. Specimen: naive CD8+ T cells sorted from blood. The J gene is TRBJ2-2, the V gene TRBV27; TRBD1 aligns across 9 bases. Written as DNA, the CDR3 is TGTGCCAGCAGTTACAGGGGGCCGGCCGGGGAGCTGTTTTTT. Translated, it gives CASSYRGPAGELFF.